The 20 T cell receptor beta chains listed next were all sequenced from one sample in a study of blood T cell repertoires in COVID-19. Using immunoSEQ multiplex PCR, the repertoire was profiled, and TCRdb retains in-frame clones only, with some absent. The sample lists roughly 320,000 clones, 85% to 95% occurring once. The sample was PBMCs or T cells enriched from blood (not recorded which). The receptors come from a woman under 40 who had been exposed to COVID-19.

The chain carries TRBV12-3 or TRBV12-4 and TRBJ1-2; TRBD1 aligns across 7 bases. The V and J ends lost 6 bases and 8 bases, in that order; junction bases with no gene match: 6. The CDR3 extends over 12 amino acids. The CDR3 reads CASSRRQGGYTF. The CDR3 region has the DNA TGTGCCAGCAGCCGTAGACAGGGAGGCTACACCTTC.

V is TRBV4-1 and J is TRBJ2-2; TRBD1 matches at 9 bases. CDR1 is MGHRA and CDR2 is YSYEKL in the germline V gene. V trimming: 4 bases; J trimming: 7 bases; junction bases outside the gene matches: 7. The CDR3 consists of 15 residues. Here the CDR3 DNA reads TGCGCCAGCAGCCCCCGGGACAGGGATGGCGGGGAGCTGTTTTTT. It specifies CASSPRDRDGGELFF.

The genes are TRBV7-9 and TRBJ2-1; D not resolved. The CDR3 contains 11 residues. The V gene's germline CDR1 is SEHNR and CDR2 FQNEAQ (reference sequence). V was shortened by 2 bases and J by 13 bases, with 9 bases between the two germline ends. The CDR3 region has the DNA TGTGCCAGCAGCTTAAAAGCTAATCAGTTCTTC. It specifies CASSLKANQFF. The full variable domain, its missing parts supplied by reference TRBV7-9 and TRBJ2-1, is DTGVSQNPRHKITKRGQNVTFRCDPISEHNRLYWYRQTLGQGPEFLTYFQNEAQLEKSRLLSDRFSAERPKGSFSTLEIQRTEQGDSAMYLCASSLKANQFFGPGTRLTVL.

The V and J genes are TRBV27 and TRBJ1-5; D remains unclear. From germline, CDR1 is MNHEY and CDR2 SMNVEV (reference sequence). The CDR3 contains 18 residues. V was trimmed by 6 bases and J by 2 bases, leaving 23 bases between them. This CDR3 is CASRERWGVGNGNQPQHF. DNA of the CDR3: TGTGCCAGCAGAGAAAGGTGGGGAGTGGGAAACGGCAATCAGCCCCAGCATTTT.

This clone appeared once. The rearrangement links TRBV28 to TRBJ2-7; a weak D match, TRBD1 (5 bases). The germline V gene encodes CDR1 MDHEN and CDR2 SYDVKM. V gave up 5 bases and J gave up 5 bases, with 13 bases separating them. CDR3 size: 13 residues. The CDR3 DNA reads TGTGCCAGCAGTGACCTTTGGGGCCACGAGCAGTACTTC. It translates to CASSDLWGHEQYF.

This chain uses TRBV12-3 or TRBV12-4 with TRBJ2-1; perhaps TRBD1 as D (6 bases). This CDR3 has 13 residues. Between the trimmed V and J ends, which lost 5 bases and 4 bases, there was a span of 9 bases. For the CDR3, the DNA is TGTGCCAGCAGTGGGACAACATACAATGAGCAGTTCTTC. Protein: CASSGTTYNEQFF.

The CDR3 sequence: CASSAGTGGEGYTF. The CDR3 nucleotides read TGCGCCAGCAGCGCCGGGACAGGGGGCGAAGGCTACACCTTC. The chain couples TRBV5-1 to TRBJ1-2, with TRBD1 matching 12 bases. CDR3 size: 14 residues. The V gene end was trimmed by 4 bases and the J gene end by 8 bases; junction bases not matched to a gene: 6. CDR1 and CDR2 from the germline V gene are SGHRS and YFSETQ. The full variable domain, rest sourced from reference TRBV5-1 and TRBJ1-2, is KAGVTQTPRYLIKTRGQQVTLSCSPISGHRSVSWYQQTPGQGLQFLFEYFSETQRNKGNFPGRFSGRQFSNSRSEMNVSTLELGDSALYLCASSAGTGGEGYTFGSGTRLTVV.

This chain joins TRBV30 and TRBJ1-6, with a tentative D call TRBD1 (5 bases). This CDR3 is built from 15 residues. The V end was cut by 2 bases, the J end by 6 bases, with 14 bases between. CDR1 and CDR2 from the germline V gene are GTSNPN and SVGIG (reference sequence). This CDR3 reads CAWSPRGRANSPLHF. CDR3 coding DNA: TGTGCCTGGAGTCCCCGGGGGAGGGCTAATTCACCCCTCCACTTT.

This chain connects TRBV7-8 to TRBJ1-1; a possible D gene is TRBD1 (6 bases). Looked up from germline, CDR1 is SGHVS and CDR2 is FQNEAQ. Trimming stripped 5 bases from V and 5 bases from J, with 15 bases between. This CDR3 is built from 14 residues. The CDR3 DNA sequence: TGTGCCAGCAGCCGTGCGGGGGGCATAACTGAAGCTTTCTTT. Protein: CASSRAGGITEAFF.

The chain combines TRBV5-4 with TRBJ1-1; possible D gene TRBD1, 5 bases. CDR1 SGHNT and CDR2 YYREEE come from the germline V gene (reference sequence). Deletions cut 5 bases from V and 0 bases from J, with 17 bases between. The CDR3 spans 16 residues. The CDR3 nucleotides read TGTGCCAGCAGTCTCCAGCCCGACAGTATGAACACTGAAGCTTTCTTT. This translates into CASSLQPDSMNTEAFF.

The V call is TRBV5-1, the J call TRBJ2-1, with 11 bases lining up with TRBD2. The CDR3 covers 14 residues. The germline V gene has CDR1 SGHRS and CDR2 YFSETQ. Germline trimming cut 3 bases from V and 5 bases from J; bases unmatched to any gene: 1. CDR3 coding DNA: TGCGCCAGCAGCTGGGGACTAGCGGACAATGAGCAGTTCTTC. Its protein product is CASSWGLADNEQFF.

The rearrangement uses TRBV29-1 and TRBJ1-1; no clear D. The CDR3 is 13 residues long. V lost 6 bases and J lost 0, with 11 bases in between. Germline-derived CDR1 and CDR2 are SQVTM and ANQGSEA. The DNA of the CDR3 is TGCAGCGTGGCGACACTGATGAACACTGAAGCTTTCTTT. Protein: CSVATLMNTEAFF.

The V call is TRBV7-2, the J call TRBJ2-2, with D possibly being TRBD1 (6 bases). Deletions cut 5 bases from V and 4 bases from J, with 17 bases between. In germline, CDR1 is SGHTA, CDR2 FQGNSA. This CDR3 has 16 amino acids. The CDR3 DNA is TGTGCCAGCAGCCCAATGGTCCAGGGGAGCACCGGGGAGCTGTTTTTT. It translates to CASSPMVQGSTGELFF.

V and J are TRBV19 and TRBJ2-5; the match to TRBD1 covers 8 bases. V shed 3 bases and J 5 bases; nucleotides not matched to a gene: 5. Germline V lookup: CDR1 LNHDA, CDR2 SQIVND (reference sequence). The CDR3 sequence is 14 residues long. CDR3 region: CASSMDRAVETQYF. The CDR3, as DNA: TGTGCCAGTAGTATGGACAGGGCGGTGGAGACCCAGTACTTC.

This clone was counted between two and nine times. The rearrangement joins TRBV7-9 to TRBJ2-1; the match to TRBD1 covers 8 bases. V lost 3 bases and J lost 2; bases outside the gene matches: 0. CDR3 size: 14 residues. Germline V gene data show CDR1 as SEHNR and CDR2 as FQNEAQ (reference sequence). CDR3 sequence (DNA): TGTGCCAGCAGCTTGGACAGGGCCTACAATGAGCAGTTCTTC. It encodes CASSLDRAYNEQFF.

On this clone itself: This CDR3 is also generated by other DNA sequences in the sample. The rearrangement joins TRBV2 to TRBJ1-2; 8 bases are shared with TRBD1. From germline, CDR1 is SNHLY and CDR2 FYNNEI. V trimming: 6 bases; J trimming: 1 base; junction bases outside the gene matches: 1. The CDR3 is 13 amino acids. The chain's CDR3 is CASRDRGNYGYTF. DNA for the CDR3: TGTGCCAGCAGAGACAGGGGTAACTATGGCTACACCTTC.

V and J are TRBV6-5 and TRBJ1-5; TRBD1 might be the D (6 bases). Germline CDR1 MNHEY, CDR2 SVGAGI. Trimming left V 4 bases short and J 0 bases short, with 10 bases between. The CDR3 extends over 15 amino acids. The CDR3 nucleotides read TGTGCCAGCAGTTGGACAGCCGATAGCAATCAGCCCCAGCATTTT. Translated: CASSWTADSNQPQHF.

V and J are TRBV24-1 and TRBJ1-2, with D tentatively TRBD1 (6 bases). The CDR3 runs to 16 residues. CDR1 and CDR2 (germline): KGHDR, SFDVKD. Trimming took off 2 bases at V and 4 bases at J, with 16 bases between the two ends. The CDR3 loop reads CATSDSGTPMGYGYTF. The CDR3 DNA reads TGTGCCACCAGTGATTCCGGGACACCGATGGGCTATGGCTACACCTTC.

This clone has just one count. The CDR3 region has the DNA TGTGCCAGCAGCGAGGCTCGGCAGGGCCGGGAGACCCAGTACTTC. Translating gives CASSEARQGRETQYF. The rearrangement joins TRBV5-4 to TRBJ2-5, with D maybe TRBD1 (5 bases). The germline V gene has CDR1 SGHNT and CDR2 YYREEE (reference sequence). This CDR3 has 15 residues. Trimming left V 4 bases short and J 5 bases short, with 18 bases between.

The V call is TRBV12-3 or TRBV12-4, the J call TRBJ1-5, with D possibly TRBD1 on 6 matching bases. Trimming took off 2 bases at V and 4 bases at J, with 6 bases between the two ends. The CDR3 is made up of 13 amino acids. The CDR3: CASSLQGNQPQHF. The CDR3 coding sequence is TGTGCCAGCAGTTTACAGGGGAATCAGCCCCAGCATTTT.